The rows below give T cell receptor beta chains drawn from one sample of a study of T cell responses to AZD1222 COVID-19 vaccine. The assay was immunoSEQ multiplex PCR, and TCRdb's table has in-frame clones only and misses some. The table records some 86,000 clones, around 80% of them present only once. Source: peripheral blood, taken on day 0 of AZD1222 vaccination. These receptors came from an adult in good health. CDR3s include the opening cysteine and the closing phenylalanine or tryptophan. The D gene is left open where the match is weak. Clone size, where shown, is once, few, many, or a class for clones that have expanded.

j_call,cdr3_length,d_call,clone_size,v_call,cdr3_aa,cdr3_nt
TRBJ1-2,12,TRBD1,NA,TRBV5-4,CATPDRGGGYTF,TGTGCCACCCCGGACAGGGGAGGTGGCTACACCTTC
TRBJ2-5,11,NA,NA,TRBV30,CAWGRLGTQYF,TGTGCCTGGGGGCGACTGGGGACCCAGTACTTC
TRBJ2-1,16,TRBD2,few,TRBV30,CAWSVGLAGGYNEQFF,TGTGCCTGGAGTGTAGGTCTAGCGGGGGGCTACAATGAGCAGTTCTTC
TRBJ2-1,18,TRBD2,NA,TRBV5-1,CASSSGGSGGPSYNEQFF,TGCGCCAGCAGCTCCGGTGGTAGCGGGGGCCCTTCCTACAATGAGCAGTTCTTC
TRBJ2-7,14,NA,NA,TRBV4-2,CASSQGRQNYEQYF,TGTGCCAGCAGCCAAGGCCGGCAGAACTACGAGCAGTACTTC
TRBJ2-7,12,TRBD1,NA,TRBV11-3,CASSSTGYEQYF,TGTGCCAGCAGCTCGACAGGGTACGAGCAGTACTTC
TRBJ1-2,17,TRBD1,NA,TRBV3-1/TRBV3-2,CASSQRDRARFDYGYTF,TGTGCCAGCAGCCAACGGGACAGGGCCAGATTCGACTATGGCTACACCTTC
TRBJ1-1,12,NA,NA,TRBV3-1/TRBV3-2,CASSQTAGEAFF,TGTGCCAGCAGCCAAACGGCTGGTGAAGCTTTCTTT
TRBJ1-5,16,NA,few,TRBV10-2,CASSDARGARNQPQHF,TGCGCCAGCAGTGATGCTAGGGGCGCCCGGAATCAGCCCCAGCATTTT
TRBJ2-7,15,TRBD1,NA,TRBV5-1,CASSPSGTGTYEQYF,TGCGCCAGCAGCCCATCCGGGACAGGTACCTACGAGCAGTACTTC
TRBJ2-7,14,NA,NA,TRBV18,CASSPPSKSYEQYF,TGTGCCAGCTCACCACCGTCTAAGTCCTACGAGCAGTACTTC
TRBJ2-5,17,TRBD2,NA,TRBV15,CATSRLVAGLGTETQYF,TGTGCCACCAGCAGATTAGTAGCGGGGTTAGGGACGGAGACCCAGTACTTC
TRBJ1-3,16,NA,NA,TRBV6-4,CASTDNDGDSGNTIYF,TGTGCCAGCACCGATAATGACGGCGACTCTGGAAACACCATATATTTT
TRBJ2-5,15,NA,NA,TRBV25-1,CASSGGGGVRETQYF,TGTGCCAGCAGTGGAGGTGGAGGGGTGCGAGAGACCCAGTACTTC
TRBJ1-3,12,TRBD1,once,TRBV6-1,CASSDGRGSLYF,TGTGCCAGCAGTGACGGCAGGGGGTCCCTATATTTT
TRBJ1-1,15,TRBD1,NA,TRBV18,CASSRGQGKNTEAFF,TGTGCCAGCTCTCGGGGACAGGGAAAGAACACTGAAGCTTTCTTT
TRBJ1-2,15,TRBD1,NA,TRBV5-4,CASSPQGVANYGYTF,TGTGCCAGCAGCCCACAGGGGGTAGCTAACTATGGCTACACCTTC
TRBJ1-1,14,NA,NA,TRBV5-1,CASSLDALNTEAFF,TGCGCCAGCAGCTTGGACGCTCTGAACACTGAAGCTTTCTTT
TRBJ1-5,18,NA,NA,TRBV28,CASSFAGQMGGDNQPQHF,TGTGCCAGCAGTTTTGCGGGCCAGATGGGCGGGGACAATCAGCCCCAGCATTTT
TRBJ2-2,15,NA,few,TRBV2,CASSEIGPNTGELFF,TGTGCCAGCAGTGAAATCGGTCCCAACACCGGGGAGCTGTTTTTT
TRBJ1-6,15,NA,NA,TRBV19,CASSIWGAQNSPLHF,TGTGCCAGTAGTATATGGGGGGCGCAAAATTCACCCCTCCACTTT
TRBJ2-7,13,TRBD1,NA,TRBV6-5,CAPPNRGPREQYF,TGTGCCCCACCGAACAGGGGTCCGCGCGAGCAGTACTTC
TRBJ1-1,13,NA,NA,TRBV11-3,CASSRSAWGEAFF,TGTGCCAGCAGCCGGTCAGCTTGGGGTGAAGCTTTCTTT
TRBJ2-1,14,TRBD2,NA,TRBV10-3,CAIQPGLADNEQFF,TGTGCCATCCAACCGGGACTAGCGGATAATGAGCAGTTCTTC
TRBJ1-1,12,NA,NA,TRBV12-5,CASGFRDIEAFF,TGTGCTAGTGGCTTTCGGGACATAGAAGCTTTCTTT
TRBJ1-1,12,NA,NA,TRBV10-1,CASKAGNAEAFF,TGCGCCAGCAAGGCCGGGAACGCTGAAGCTTTCTTT
TRBJ2-7,14,TRBD1,NA,TRBV5-1,CASSTGTGNYEQYF,TGCGCCAGCAGCACCGGGACAGGGAATTACGAGCAGTACTTC
TRBJ1-2,13,NA,few,TRBV2,CAGRGFGNYGYTF,TGTGCCGGCAGGGGCTTCGGCAACTATGGCTACACCTTC
TRBJ1-6,15,NA,NA,TRBV6-5,CASTGSRSYNSPLHF,TGTGCCAGCACCGGCAGTCGGTCCTATAATTCACCCCTCCACTTT
TRBJ1-2,13,TRBD1,NA,TRBV29-1,CSVLGQGAGGYTF,TGCAGCGTCCTAGGACAGGGGGCAGGCGGCTACACCTTC
TRBJ1-1,14,NA,NA,TRBV4-1,CASSQDRANTEAFF,TGCGCCAGCAGCCAAGACAGGGCGAACACTGAAGCTTTCTTT
TRBJ2-1,15,NA,NA,TRBV5-4,CASSSQGTNYDEQFF,TGTGCCAGCAGCTCACAGGGGACTAATTATGATGAGCAGTTCTTC
TRBJ1-4,17,TRBD1,NA,TRBV10-1,CASSDGRDSATNEKLFF,TGCGCCAGCAGTGACGGAAGGGACAGTGCAACTAATGAAAAACTGTTTTTT
TRBJ2-7,15,NA,NA,TRBV11-2,CASSPITGSGNEQYF,TGTGCCAGCAGCCCAATCACAGGGTCCGGGAACGAGCAGTACTTC
TRBJ2-7,14,TRBD1,NA,TRBV27,CASSLRDRAYEQYF,TGTGCCAGCAGTCTCCGGGACAGGGCGTACGAGCAGTACTTC
TRBJ1-4,13,NA,NA,TRBV28,CASRNGINEKLFF,TGTGCCAGCAGGAACGGGATTAATGAAAAACTGTTTTTT
TRBJ2-7,13,NA,NA,TRBV5-1,CASSQTESYEQYF,TGCGCCAGCAGCCAGACAGAATCCTACGAGCAGTACTTC
TRBJ1-2,13,NA,NA,TRBV5-4,CASSLDREGGYTF,TGTGCCAGCAGCTTGGACAGGGAAGGTGGCTACACCTTC
TRBJ2-2,15,TRBD1,NA,TRBV11-3,CASSGRDRYTGELFF,TGTGCCAGCAGCGGCCGGGACAGATACACCGGGGAGCTGTTTTTT
TRBJ2-1,18,TRBD2,NA,TRBV15,CATSRDASGGILNNEQFF,TGTGCCACCAGCAGAGATGCTAGCGGGGGTATACTAAACAATGAGCAGTTCTTC
TRBJ1-5,13,NA,NA,TRBV2,CASSEGGHQPQHF,TGTGCCAGCAGTGAAGGAGGGCATCAGCCCCAGCATTTT
TRBJ1-4,15,NA,NA,TRBV3-1/TRBV3-2,CASSQERGRGEKLFF,TGTGCCAGCAGCCAAGAGCGGGGGCGCGGTGAAAAACTGTTTTTT
TRBJ2-7,13,NA,NA,TRBV10-2,CASSESQGGEQYF,TGCGCCAGCAGTGAGTCGCAGGGTGGTGAGCAGTACTTC
TRBJ1-5,13,NA,NA,TRBV25-1,CASSGSSNQPQHF,TGTGCCAGCAGTGGAAGTAGCAATCAGCCCCAGCATTTT
TRBJ2-7,15,TRBD1,NA,TRBV7-9,CASSSRDRGPGEQYF,TGTGCCAGCAGCTCCCGGGACAGGGGGCCAGGGGAGCAGTACTTC
TRBJ2-2,12,TRBD1,NA,TRBV27,CASSRGFGELFF,TGTGCCAGCAGCAGGGGGTTTGGGGAGCTGTTTTTT
TRBJ2-5,13,TRBD1,NA,TRBV6-4,CARGTGRQETQYF,TGTGCCAGAGGGACAGGGAGGCAAGAGACCCAGTACTTC
TRBJ1-1,14,NA,NA,TRBV5-4,CASSIIGMYTEAFF,TGTGCCAGCAGCATTATTGGGATGTACACTGAAGCTTTCTTT
TRBJ2-5,15,NA,NA,TRBV2,CASSESRGQQETQYF,TGTGCCAGCAGTGAATCCAGGGGACAACAAGAGACCCAGTACTTC